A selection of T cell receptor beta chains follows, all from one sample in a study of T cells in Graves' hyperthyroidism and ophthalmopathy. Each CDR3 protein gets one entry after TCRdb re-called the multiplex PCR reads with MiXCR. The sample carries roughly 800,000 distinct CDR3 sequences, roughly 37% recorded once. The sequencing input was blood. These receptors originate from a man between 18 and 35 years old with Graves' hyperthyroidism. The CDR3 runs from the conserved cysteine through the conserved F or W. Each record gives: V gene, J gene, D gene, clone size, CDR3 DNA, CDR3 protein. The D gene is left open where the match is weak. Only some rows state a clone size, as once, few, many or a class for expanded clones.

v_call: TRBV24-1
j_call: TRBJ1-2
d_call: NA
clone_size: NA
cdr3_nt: TGTGCCACCAGTGACTCAAGACAGAGAGACTATGGCTACACCTTC
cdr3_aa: CATSDSRQRDYGYTF

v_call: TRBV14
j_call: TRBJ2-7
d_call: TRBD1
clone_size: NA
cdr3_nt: TGTGCCAGCAGCCATCGCTCACAGGGGGACTACGAGCAGTACTTC
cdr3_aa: CASSHRSQGDYEQYF

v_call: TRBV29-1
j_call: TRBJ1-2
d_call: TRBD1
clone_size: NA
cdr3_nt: TGCAGTGACATGCAGGACAGGGTATATGGCTACACCTTC
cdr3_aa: CSDMQDRVYGYTF

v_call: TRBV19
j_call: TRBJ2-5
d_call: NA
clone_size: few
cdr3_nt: TGTGCCAGCTCACCAGAATCGAAAACGAGGGAGACCCAGTACTTC
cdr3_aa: CASSPESKTRETQYF

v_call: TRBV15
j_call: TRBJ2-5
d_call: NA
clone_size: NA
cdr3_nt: TGTGCCACCAGCAGACCCGAGACAGGAGCGACCCAGTACTTC
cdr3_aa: CATSRPETGATQYF

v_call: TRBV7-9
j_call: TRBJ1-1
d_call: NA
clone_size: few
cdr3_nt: TGTGCCAGCAGCTTTCCGGAAGCTTTCTTT
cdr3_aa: CASSFPEAFF

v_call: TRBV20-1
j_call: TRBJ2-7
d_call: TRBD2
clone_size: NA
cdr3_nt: TGCAGTGGACTAGCGCCGTACGAGCAGTACTTC
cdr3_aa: CSGLAPYEQYF

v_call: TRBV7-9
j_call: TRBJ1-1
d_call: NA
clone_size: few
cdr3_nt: TGTGCCAGCAGTTCAGGGGTTAAGAACACTGAAGCTTTCTTT
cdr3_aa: CASSSGVKNTEAFF

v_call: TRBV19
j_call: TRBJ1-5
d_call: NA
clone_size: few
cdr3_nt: TGTGCCAGTACCCCCTCGGACAGTTATAGCAATCAGCCCCAGCATTTT
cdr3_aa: CASTPSDSYSNQPQHF

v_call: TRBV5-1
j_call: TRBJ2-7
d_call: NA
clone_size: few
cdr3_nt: TGCGCCAGCAGCTTGACTCAGGGCGGCTACGAGCAGTACTTC
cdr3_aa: CASSLTQGGYEQYF

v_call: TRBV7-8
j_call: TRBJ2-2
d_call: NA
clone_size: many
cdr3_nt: TGTGCCAGCAGCGGCGCACGGGGGAACACCGGGGAGCTGTTTTTT
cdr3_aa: CASSGARGNTGELFF

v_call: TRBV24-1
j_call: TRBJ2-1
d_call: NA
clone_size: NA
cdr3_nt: TGTGCCACCAGTGATCCCCCCAGGAATGAGCAGTTCTTC
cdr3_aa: CATSDPPRNEQFF

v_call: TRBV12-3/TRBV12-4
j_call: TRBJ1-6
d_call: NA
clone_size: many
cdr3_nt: TGTGCCAGCAGTTTGAGGTCTAATTCACCCCTCCACTTT
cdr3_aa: CASSLRSNSPLHF

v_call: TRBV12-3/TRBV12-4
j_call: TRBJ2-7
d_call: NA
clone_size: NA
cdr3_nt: TGTGCCAGCAGTTCCGGGCTTGTGGGGGGCAGGAGGTACTTC
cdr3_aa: CASSSGLVGGRRYF

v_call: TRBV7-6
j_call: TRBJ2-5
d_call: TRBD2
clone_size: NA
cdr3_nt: TGTGCCAGCAGCTTAGGAATTACTAGCGGACAAGAGACCCAGTACTTC
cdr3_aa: CASSLGITSGQETQYF

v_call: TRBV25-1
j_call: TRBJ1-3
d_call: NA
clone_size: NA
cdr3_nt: NA
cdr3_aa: CASSIYLCSVVSPSDNTIYF

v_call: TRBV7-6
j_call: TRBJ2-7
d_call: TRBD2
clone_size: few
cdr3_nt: TGTGCCAGCAGCTTAGATGGCCGGGGGGGGTTTGACTACGAGCAGTACTTC
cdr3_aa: CASSLDGRGGFDYEQYF

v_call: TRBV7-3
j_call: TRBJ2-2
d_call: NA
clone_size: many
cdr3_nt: TGTGCCAGCAGCTTCGTGAACACCGGGGAGCTGTTTTTT
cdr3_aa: CASSFVNTGELFF

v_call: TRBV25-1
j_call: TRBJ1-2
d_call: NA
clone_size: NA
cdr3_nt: TGTGCCAGCAGTGAAAGGGTCCGGGGTTGCACCTTC
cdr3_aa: CASSERVRGCTF

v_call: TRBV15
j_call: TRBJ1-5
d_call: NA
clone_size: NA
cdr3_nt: TGTGCCACCAGCAGAGATTCCCTTCCCCAGCATTTT
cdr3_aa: CATSRDSLPQHF

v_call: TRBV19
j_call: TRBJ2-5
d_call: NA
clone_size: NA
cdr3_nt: TGTGCCAGTACCTCAATTCTAGCCCCAAGGACCCAGTACTTC
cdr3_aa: CASTSILAPRTQYF

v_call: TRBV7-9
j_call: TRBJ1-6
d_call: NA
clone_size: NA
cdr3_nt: TGCGCCAGCAGCCAACCAGGGATGGCAGGGGATTCACCCCTCCACTTT
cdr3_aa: CASSQPGMAGDSPLHF

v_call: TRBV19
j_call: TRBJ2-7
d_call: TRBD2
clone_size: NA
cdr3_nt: TGTGCCATCTCACTAGCGGGCAGCTCCTACGAGCAGTACTTC
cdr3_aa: CAISLAGSSYEQYF

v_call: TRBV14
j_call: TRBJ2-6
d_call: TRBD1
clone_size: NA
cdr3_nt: TGTGCCAGCAGGTATACCGGGACAGGGCGCTCTGGGGCCAACGTCCTGACTTTC
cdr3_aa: CASRYTGTGRSGANVLTF

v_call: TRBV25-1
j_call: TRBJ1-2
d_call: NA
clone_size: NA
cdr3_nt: TGTGCCAGCAGGGGGTCGACTAACTATGGCTACACCTTC
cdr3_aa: CASRGSTNYGYTF

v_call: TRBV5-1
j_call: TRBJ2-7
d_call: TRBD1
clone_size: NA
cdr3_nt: TGCGCCAGCAGCAACAGGGGGCTGACAGACGAGCAGTACTTC
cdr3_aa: CASSNRGLTDEQYF

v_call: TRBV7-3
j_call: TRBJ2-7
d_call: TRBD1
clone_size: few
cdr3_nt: TGTGCCAGCAGCTTACCGGGACAGGGGTCCCCCTACGAGCAGTACTTC
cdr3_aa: CASSLPGQGSPYEQYF

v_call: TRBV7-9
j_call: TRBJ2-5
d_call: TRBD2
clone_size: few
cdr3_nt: TGTGCCAGCAGCTTATGGCTAGCGGGGGCCGAGGAGACCCAGTACTTC
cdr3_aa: CASSLWLAGAEETQYF

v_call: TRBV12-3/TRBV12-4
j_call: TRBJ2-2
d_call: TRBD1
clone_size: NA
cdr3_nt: TGTGCCAGCAGGATGACAGGGTCCACCGGGGAGCTGTTTTTT
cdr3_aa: CASRMTGSTGELFF

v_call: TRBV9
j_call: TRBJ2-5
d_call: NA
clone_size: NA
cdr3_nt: TGTGCCAGCAGAGTGGATGACCAAGAGACCCAGTACTTC
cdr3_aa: CASRVDDQETQYF

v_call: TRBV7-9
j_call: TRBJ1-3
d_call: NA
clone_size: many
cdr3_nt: TGTGCCAGCAGGTTAAGGGCGAGCTCTGGAAACACCATATATTTT
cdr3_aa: CASRLRASSGNTIYF

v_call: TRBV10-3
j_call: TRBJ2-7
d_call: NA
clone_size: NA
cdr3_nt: TGTGCCATCAGTGCCCTGGCAGGGTACGAGCAGTACTTC
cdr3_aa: CAISALAGYEQYF

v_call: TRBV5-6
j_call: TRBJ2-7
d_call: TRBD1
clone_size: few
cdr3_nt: TGTGCCAGCAGCCGTTGGACAGGCGAAGGCTCCTACGAGCAGTACTTC
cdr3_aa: CASSRWTGEGSYEQYF

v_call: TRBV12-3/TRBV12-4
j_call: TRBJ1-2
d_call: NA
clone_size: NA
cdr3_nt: TGTGCCAGCAGTTTCGACCTCCAGGGTACCCATGGCTACACCTTC
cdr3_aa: CASSFDLQGTHGYTF

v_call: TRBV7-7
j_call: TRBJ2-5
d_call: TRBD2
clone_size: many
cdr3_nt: TGTGCTAGCAGCTTAGCTGACGGGAGGCAAGAGACCCAGTACTTC
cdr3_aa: CASSLADGRQETQYF

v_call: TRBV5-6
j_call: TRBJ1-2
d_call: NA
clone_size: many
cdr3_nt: TGTGCCAGCAGCCAGCAGAACTATGGCTACACCTTC
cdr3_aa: CASSQQNYGYTF

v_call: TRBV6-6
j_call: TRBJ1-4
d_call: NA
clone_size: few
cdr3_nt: TGTGCCAGCAGTTACCTGGACGGAATGGAAAAACTGTTTTTT
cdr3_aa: CASSYLDGMEKLFF

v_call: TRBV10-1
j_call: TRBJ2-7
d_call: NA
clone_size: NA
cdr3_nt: TGTGCCAGCAGTCCACTGGGTTCTGCCTACGAGCAGTACTTC
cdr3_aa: CASSPLGSAYEQYF